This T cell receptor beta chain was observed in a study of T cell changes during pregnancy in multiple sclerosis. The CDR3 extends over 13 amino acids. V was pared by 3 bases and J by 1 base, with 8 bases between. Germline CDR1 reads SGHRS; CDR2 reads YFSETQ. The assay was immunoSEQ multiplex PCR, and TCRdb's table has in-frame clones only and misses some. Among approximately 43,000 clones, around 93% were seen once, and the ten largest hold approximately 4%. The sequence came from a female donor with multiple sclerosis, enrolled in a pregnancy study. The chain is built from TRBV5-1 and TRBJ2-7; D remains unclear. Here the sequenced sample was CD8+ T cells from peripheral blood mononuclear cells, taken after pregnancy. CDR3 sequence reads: CASSYGGSYEQYF. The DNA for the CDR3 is TGCGCCAGCAGCTATGGCGGATCCTACGAGCAGTACTTC.